The 29 T cell receptor beta chains below were found in one sample sequenced in a study of blood T cell repertoires in COVID-19. Some clones are missing from TCRdb's copy, which holds only in-frame ones; the method was immunoSEQ multiplex PCR. The sample consists of 250,000 to 300,000 clones, 65% to 90% of them appearing once. Sequenced sample: peripheral blood. The receptors stem from a woman in her seventies with COVID-19, enrolled during active disease.

The chain uses TRBV2 and TRBJ1-1, with D perhaps matching TRBD1 (5 bases). V lost 11 bases to trimming and J lost 1 base, with 14 bases between them. CDR3 size: 13 residues. Germline V lookup: CDR1 SNHLY, CDR2 FYNNEI. DNA of the CDR3: TGTGCCCCCCGGGAGGGACCGAACACTGAAGCTTTCTTT. Its protein product is CAPREGPNTEAFF.

This clone was picked up one time. The chain carries TRBV19 and TRBJ1-1; D uncertain. The CDR3 runs to 13 residues. Germline V gives CDR1 LNHDA, CDR2 SQIVND (reference sequence). V was cut by 5 bases and J by 3 bases, with 10 bases left in between. The CDR3 sequence: CASSPPGYTEAFF. The CDR3 DNA is TGTGCCAGTAGTCCACCGGGGTACACTGAAGCTTTCTTT.

In this sample, this clone turned up once. The chain recombines TRBV6-5 with TRBJ1-5; maybe TRBD1 (6 bases). The CDR3 covers 14 residues. Trimming took 5 bases from V and 1 from J, leaving 9 bases between them. Germline V gene data show CDR1 as MNHEY and CDR2 as SVGAGI. CDR3 bases: TGTGCCAGCAGTCGGACAGAAAGCAATCAGCCCCAGCATTTT. This translates into CASSRTESNQPQHF.

The chain is built from TRBV5-1 and TRBJ2-3; 9 bases are shared with TRBD2. Per germline, CDR1 SGHRS and CDR2 YFSETQ. The CDR3 consists of 16 residues. V lost 3 bases to trimming and J lost 2 bases; unmatched junction nucleotides: 7. The chain's CDR3 is CASSSLAGATTDTQYF. For the CDR3, the DNA is TGCGCCAGCAGCTCCTTAGCGGGGGCCACCACAGATACGCAGTATTTT. Based on the CDR3 plus reference TRBV5-1 and TRBJ2-3, the full variable domain is KAGVTQTPRYLIKTRGQQVTLSCSPISGHRSVSWYQQTPGQGLQFLFEYFSETQRNKGNFPGRFSGRQFSNSRSEMNVSTLELGDSALYLCASSSLAGATTDTQYFGPGTRLTVL.

Remarks on this clone: The same CDR3 can be traced to other DNA sequences in this sample. The chain couples TRBV5-1 to TRBJ1-1; the match to TRBD1 covers 11 bases. Trimming removed 0 bases from V and 4 bases from J; junction bases left unmatched: 2. The CDR3 has 15 amino acids. From germline, CDR1 is SGHRS and CDR2 YFSETQ. The CDR3 loop is CASSLAGQGATEAFF. CDR3 sequence (DNA): TGCGCCAGCAGCTTGGCAGGACAGGGGGCCACTGAAGCTTTCTTT. Variable domain in full (rest from reference TRBV5-1 and TRBJ1-1): KAGVTQTPRYLIKTRGQQVTLSCSPISGHRSVSWYQQTPGQGLQFLFEYFSETQRNKGNFPGRFSGRQFSNSRSEMNVSTLELGDSALYLCASSLAGQGATEAFFGQGTRLTVV.

The chain carries TRBV30 and TRBJ1-1; TRBD1 is a possible D gene (5 bases). Trimming shortened V by 2 bases and J by 0 bases, and 10 bases separated the two germline ends. The germline V gene encodes CDR1 GTSNPN and CDR2 SVGIG (reference sequence). The CDR3 has 14 residues. The CDR3 here is CAWSRGNLNTEAFF. The DNA of the CDR3 is TGTGCCTGGAGTAGGGGAAACTTGAACACTGAAGCTTTCTTT.

The chain has TRBV6-2 or TRBV6-3 and TRBJ1-2, with D possibly being TRBD1 (5 bases). The V end was cut by 6 bases, the J end by 4 bases, with 9 bases between. CDR3 length equals 12 residues. From germline, CDR1 is MNHEY and CDR2 SVGEGT. CDR3 sequence (DNA): TGTGCCAGCAGCCGACAGAGCTATGGCTACACCTTC. This translates into CASSRQSYGYTF.

The gene calls are TRBV27 and TRBJ1-3; D unresolved. Germline V lookup: CDR1 MNHEY, CDR2 SMNVEV (reference sequence). The CDR3 is 13 amino acids. The germline V and J ends were trimmed by 0 bases and 4 bases, with 4 bases remaining between them. The CDR3 sequence: CASSLSGGNTIYF. The CDR3 coding sequence is TGTGCCAGCAGTTTATCCGGGGGAAACACCATATATTTT.

This chain joins TRBV7-9 and TRBJ1-4, with 8 positions matching TRBD1. The CDR3 runs to 16 residues. V trimming: 7 bases; J trimming: 0 bases; junction bases outside the gene matches: 7. Germline-derived CDR1 and CDR2 are SEHNR and FQNEAQ (reference sequence). The CDR3 sequence is CASIQDRASTNEKLFF. Written as DNA, the CDR3 is TGTGCCAGCATTCAGGACAGGGCCTCAACTAATGAAAAACTGTTTTTT.

The chain combines TRBV27 with TRBJ1-1; D gene uncertain. Trimming shortened V by 4 bases and J by 0 bases, and 12 bases separated the two germline ends. This CDR3 has 15 amino acids. Per the germline V gene, CDR1 is MNHEY and CDR2 is SMNVEV (reference sequence). CDR3 in amino acids: CASSYPREMNTEAFF. The CDR3 nucleotides are TGTGCCAGCAGTTATCCAAGGGAGATGAACACTGAAGCTTTCTTT.

The genes are TRBV18 and TRBJ2-5; 7 positions match TRBD2. The CDR3 runs 15 residues. The J segment lost 4 bases and the V segment lost 6 bases, leaving 11 bases of the junction unmatched. Germline V CDR1 and CDR2: KGHSH, LQKENI. CDR3 nucleotide sequence: TGTGCCAGCTCCAGGGCGGGAGCTCCCCCAGAGACCCAGTACTTC. Protein: CASSRAGAPPETQYF.

The chain has TRBV6-2 or TRBV6-3 and TRBJ2-7, with 13 bases lining up with TRBD2. CDR1 is MNHEY and CDR2 is SVGEGT in the germline V gene. V shed 5 bases and J 4 bases; nucleotides not matched to a gene: 5. This CDR3 spans 15 amino acids. CDR3 in amino acids: CASSKPGLAGYEQYF. The CDR3 region has the DNA TGTGCCAGCAGTAAGCCGGGACTAGCGGGGTACGAGCAGTACTTC.

V usage is TRBV6-5 and J usage is TRBJ1-1; 7 nucleotides line up with TRBD1. This CDR3 has 15 amino acids. V lost 0 bases, J lost 1 base, and 2 bases stayed unmatched. Germline CDR1 MNHEY, CDR2 SVGAGI. As DNA, the CDR3 is TGTGCCAGCAGTTACTCGACAGGGTGGAACACTGAAGCTTTCTTT. Its translation is CASSYSTGWNTEAFF.

The V and J genes are TRBV5-6 and TRBJ2-3; 13 bases are shared with TRBD2. The trim removed 6 bases at V and 8 bases at J, leaving 9 bases unmatched. The CDR3 covers 15 residues. Germline CDR1 is SGHDT and CDR2 is YYEEEE. CDR3 in DNA: TGTGCCAGCACCCTGGGACTAGCGGGGTTTGGTACGCAGTATTTT. Its protein product is CASTLGLAGFGTQYF.

In its sample, this clone was seen once. The chain employs TRBV11-2 and TRBJ2-2; the D gene is possibly TRBD1 (6 bases). Between the trimmed V and J ends, which lost 3 bases and 2 bases, there was a span of 13 bases. The CDR3 is made up of 16 amino acids. Germline-derived CDR1 and CDR2 are SGHAT and FQNNGV. Here the CDR3 reads CASSFHDRLNTGELFF. The CDR3 DNA sequence: TGTGCCAGCAGCTTCCACGACAGGTTAAACACCGGGGAGCTGTTTTTT.

The genes are TRBV19 and TRBJ2-3; possible D gene TRBD1, 6 bases. Trimming stripped 10 bases from V and 0 bases from J, with 14 bases between. The CDR3 is 14 amino acids. Germline V CDR1 and CDR2: LNHDA, SQIVND (reference sequence). The CDR3 coding sequence is TGTGCCACCAGGACAGCCTCTAGCACAGATACGCAGTATTTT. Translated: CATRTASSTDTQYF.

This clone showed up just a few times. The genes are TRBV6-6 and TRBJ1-2, with D perhaps matching TRBD1 (6 bases). Trimming stripped 5 bases from V and 4 bases from J, with 17 bases between. The CDR3 runs 15 residues. Germline CDR1 and CDR2: MNHNY and SVGAGI (reference sequence). Here the CDR3 DNA reads TGTGCCAGCAGTCACCGGACAGACTCCTCCTATGGCTACACCTTC. Translated: CASSHRTDSSYGYTF.

The V and J genes are TRBV24-1 and TRBJ2-1; the D gene is possibly TRBD2 (5 bases). V was trimmed by 3 bases and J by 5 bases, leaving 10 bases between them. This CDR3 spans 14 amino acids. Germline CDR1 reads KGHDR; CDR2 reads SFDVKD. The CDR3 region has the DNA TGTGCCACCAGTGATCCTCCCGGGAACAATGAGCAGTTCTTC. Residues: CATSDPPGNNEQFF.

The chain is built from TRBV5-6 and TRBJ1-4; 7 bases map to TRBD1. The CDR3 consists of 15 residues. CDR1 and CDR2 from the germline V gene are SGHDT and YYEEEE. Unmatched junction bases numbered 6, after V lost 4 bases and J lost 3 bases. The CDR3 DNA sequence: TGTGCCAGCAGCGTTTCAGGGGGTTCTAATGAAAAACTGTTTTTT. Translating it yields CASSVSGGSNEKLFF.

The count of this clone is one. The chain combines TRBV29-1 with TRBJ2-5; D is perhaps TRBD1 (6 bases). Germline V lookup: CDR1 SQVTM, CDR2 ANQGSEA. V was trimmed by 8 bases and J by 1 base, leaving 20 bases between them. This CDR3 is built from 15 residues. The CDR3 protein is CSSARKGEVQETQYF. The CDR3 DNA is TGCAGCTCAGCACGAAAGGGGGAAGTCCAAGAGACCCAGTACTTC.

Concerning this clone itself: In the same sample, other DNA sequences code for this CDR3. The chain couples TRBV28 to TRBJ1-2, with 7 bases aligning to TRBD1. The CDR3 is 13 amino acids. The V segment lost 5 bases and the J segment 4 bases; nucleotides outside the gene matches: 4. The V gene's germline CDR1 is MDHEN and CDR2 SYDVKM. CDR3 nucleotide sequence: TGTGCCAGCAGTCCGACAGGGTCCTATGGCTACACCTTC. Amino acid sequence: CASSPTGSYGYTF.

The chain has TRBV15 and TRBJ2-7, with D uncertain. This CDR3 is built from 13 residues. V was cut by 2 bases and J by 5 bases, with 10 bases left in between. CDR1 is LNHNV and CDR2 is YYDKDF in the germline V gene (reference sequence). CDR3: CATSRTTRDEQYF. CDR3 sequence (DNA): TGTGCCACCAGCAGAACCACCCGGGACGAGCAGTACTTC.

The V call is TRBV12-3 or TRBV12-4, the J call TRBJ2-7; no clear D gene. V shed 1 base and J shed 1 base, with 5 bases lying between them. This CDR3 is 13 amino acids long. This CDR3 is CASSLDGSYEQYF. The CDR3 region has the DNA TGTGCCAGCAGTTTAGACGGTTCCTACGAGCAGTACTTC.

This clone has just one count. The gene calls are TRBV7-2 and TRBJ2-2, with 7 nucleotides matching TRBD2. There are 14 residues in the CDR3. V lost 5 bases to trimming and J lost 8 bases; unmatched junction nucleotides: 8. Per germline, CDR1 SGHTA and CDR2 FQGNSA. The CDR3 region is CASSPPGRLGELFF. DNA of the CDR3: TGTGCCAGCAGCCCACCCGGGAGGTTAGGGGAGCTGTTTTTT.

The V gene is TRBV6-1, the J gene TRBJ1-4; D is perhaps TRBD1 (6 bases). CDR3 length equals 16 residues. Trimming left V 2 bases short and J 4 bases short, with 14 bases between. Per the germline V gene, CDR1 is MNHNS and CDR2 is SASEGT. The CDR3 DNA follows: TGTGCCAGCAGTGAAAGGATTAGGGGGGGTAATGAAAAACTGTTTTTT. It yields the protein CASSERIRGGNEKLFF.

This chain uses TRBV3-1 (or the pseudogene TRBV3-2) with TRBJ2-2; 7 bases are shared with TRBD2. V lost 2 bases to trimming and J lost 0 bases; unmatched junction nucleotides: 3. CDR1 is LGHDT and CDR2 is YNNKEL in the germline V gene (reference sequence). The CDR3 has 16 amino acids. This chain's CDR3 is CASSQRGGANTGELFF. CDR3 nucleotides: TGTGCCAGCAGCCAAAGGGGAGGGGCGAACACCGGGGAGCTGTTTTTT.

This clone has just a few counts. The chain carries TRBV13 and TRBJ1-6; the D gene is possibly TRBD1 (6 bases). This CDR3 has 17 amino acids. Germline V lookup: CDR1 PRHDT, CDR2 FYEKMQ (reference sequence). Trimming took off 5 bases at V and 6 bases at J, with 20 bases between the two ends. DNA of the CDR3: TGTGCCAGCAGCCCAAACCCGGGACACCAATTTAATTCACCCCTCCACTTT. Translating it yields CASSPNPGHQFNSPLHF.

This clone was seen more than once but under ten times. The V gene is TRBV5-1, the J gene TRBJ1-1; 9 bases are shared with TRBD1. From germline, CDR1 is SGHRS and CDR2 YFSETQ. The V gene end was trimmed by 5 bases and the J gene end by 7 bases; junction bases not matched to a gene: 3. The length of the CDR3 is 12 residues. The CDR3 nucleotides are TGCGCCAGCAGGGGACAGGGAGATGAAGCTTTCTTT. Residues: CASRGQGDEAFF.

This sequence joins TRBV4-1 and TRBJ1-1; 8 nucleotides match TRBD1. There are 15 residues in the CDR3. V dropped 1 base and J dropped 3; count of bases not matched to a gene: 4. Germline CDR1 reads MGHRA; CDR2 reads YSYEKL. The CDR3 is CASSQAPTGDTEAFF. DNA for the CDR3: TGCGCCAGCAGCCAAGCTCCGACAGGGGACACTGAAGCTTTCTTT.